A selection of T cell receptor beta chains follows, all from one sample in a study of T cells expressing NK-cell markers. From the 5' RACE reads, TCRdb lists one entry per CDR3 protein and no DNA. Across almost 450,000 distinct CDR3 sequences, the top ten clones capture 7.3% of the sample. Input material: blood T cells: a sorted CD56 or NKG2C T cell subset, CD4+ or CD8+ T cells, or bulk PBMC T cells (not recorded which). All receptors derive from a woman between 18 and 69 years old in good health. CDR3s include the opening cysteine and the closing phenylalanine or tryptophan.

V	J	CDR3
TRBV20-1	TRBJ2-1	CSARSGGGVREQFF
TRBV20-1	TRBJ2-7	CSARGGSAGGVNEQYF
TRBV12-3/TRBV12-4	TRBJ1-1	CASNPQNTEAFF
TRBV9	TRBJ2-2	CASSGPKGPNTGELFF
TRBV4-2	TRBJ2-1	CASSQDGTSGNNEQFF
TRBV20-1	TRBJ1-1	CSAGGVRRGAFF
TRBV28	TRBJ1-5	CASTIWGRGINQPQHF
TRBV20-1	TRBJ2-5	CSARPPPETQYF
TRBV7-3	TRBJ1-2	CASSFNGKGDYGYTF
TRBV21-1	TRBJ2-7	CASSTVGLATRDEQYF
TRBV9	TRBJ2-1	CASSVESYWSGSQNEQFF
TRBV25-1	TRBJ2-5	CASTRGSKETQYF
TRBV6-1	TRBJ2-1	CASSPDSLIVQFF
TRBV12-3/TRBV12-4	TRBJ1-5	CASSLGGQEPQHF
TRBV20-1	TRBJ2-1	CSAQGGGTNWQFF
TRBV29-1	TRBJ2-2	CSAIPGQGARTGELFF
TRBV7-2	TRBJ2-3	CASSSLSFSTDTQYF
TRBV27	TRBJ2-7	CAGGQGAYEQYF
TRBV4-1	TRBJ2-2	CASRRLEGGYTGELFF
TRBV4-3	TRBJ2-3	CASSQGLSDTQYF
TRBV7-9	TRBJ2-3	CASSFPGAPSTDTQYF
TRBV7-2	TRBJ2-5	CAGSLRRSEETQYF
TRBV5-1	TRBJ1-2	CASSLGGDLGYGYTF
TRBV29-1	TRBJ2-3	CSVDGASSTDTQYF
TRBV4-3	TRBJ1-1	CASSQATGAGTEAFF
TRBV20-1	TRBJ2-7	CSARDIKEGRVYEQYF
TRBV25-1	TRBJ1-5	CASSEGGSNQPQHF
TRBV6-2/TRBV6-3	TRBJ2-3	CASSRAGGRTDTQYF
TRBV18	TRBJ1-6	CASSTTALGSPLHF
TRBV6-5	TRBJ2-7	CASSYEGQGALIASEQYF
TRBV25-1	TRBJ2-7	CASSGTGQAEQYF
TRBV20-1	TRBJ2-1	CSAIDYGKNEQFF
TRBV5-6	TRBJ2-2	CASTPTSGSGTGELFF
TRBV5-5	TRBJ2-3	CASSPDQNTDTQYF
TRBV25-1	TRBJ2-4	CASSKEGGGLAKNIQYF
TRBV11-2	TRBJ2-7	CASSLGSYYSGRGYEQYF
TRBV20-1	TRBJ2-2	CSAGNPNTGELFF
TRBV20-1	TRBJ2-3	CSAETGDRTDTQYF
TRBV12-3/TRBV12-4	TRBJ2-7	CASSPGQGPTSSYEQYF
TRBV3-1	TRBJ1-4	CASSQEQGTLNEKLFF
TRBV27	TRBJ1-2	CASSHRDSQNYGYTF
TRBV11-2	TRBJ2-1	CASSANARGLRTNEQFF
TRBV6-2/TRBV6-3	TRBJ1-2	CASSQTRYGYTF
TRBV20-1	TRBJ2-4	CSARGETGLAKNIQYF
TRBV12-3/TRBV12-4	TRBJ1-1	CASSFSLNTEAFF
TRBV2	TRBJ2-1	CASSEAFNEQFF
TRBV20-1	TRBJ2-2	CSAPRTRTNTGELFF
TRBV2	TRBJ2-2	CASSGKGLFTGELFF
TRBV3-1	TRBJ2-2	CASSQGAENTGELFF
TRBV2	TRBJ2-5	CASSGGDETQYF
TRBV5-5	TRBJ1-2	CASSTGSNYGYTF
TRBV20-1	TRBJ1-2	CSARDPVALYGYTF